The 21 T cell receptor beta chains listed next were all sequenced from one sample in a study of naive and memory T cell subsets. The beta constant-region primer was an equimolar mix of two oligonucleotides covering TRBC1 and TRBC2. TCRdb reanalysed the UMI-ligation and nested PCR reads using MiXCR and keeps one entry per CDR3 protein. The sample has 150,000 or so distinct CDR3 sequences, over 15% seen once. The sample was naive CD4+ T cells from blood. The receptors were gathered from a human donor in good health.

CDR3 nucleotide sequence: TGCAGTGCTCACTCAGGGAAGAAGGGCGGCAATCAGCCCCAGCATTTT. Encoded protein: CSAHSGKKGGNQPQHF. This chain connects TRBV20-1 to TRBJ1-5; D is perhaps TRBD1 (5 bases). Germline V gene lookup returns CDR1 DFQATT and CDR2 SNEGSKA (reference sequence). This CDR3 has 16 amino acids. V lost 5 bases, J lost 2 bases, and 19 bases lay in between.

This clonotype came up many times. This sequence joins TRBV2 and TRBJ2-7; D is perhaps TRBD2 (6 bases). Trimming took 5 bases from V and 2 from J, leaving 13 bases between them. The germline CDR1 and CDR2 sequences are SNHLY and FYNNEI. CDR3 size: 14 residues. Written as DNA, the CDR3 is TGTGCCAGCAGTTTTGAGTCGGGGGCCTACGAGCAGTACTTC. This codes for CASSFESGAYEQYF.

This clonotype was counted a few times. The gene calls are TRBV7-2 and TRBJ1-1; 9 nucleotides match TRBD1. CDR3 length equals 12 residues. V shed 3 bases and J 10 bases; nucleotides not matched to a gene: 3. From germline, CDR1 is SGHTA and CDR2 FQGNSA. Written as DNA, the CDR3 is TGTGCCAGCAGCTTTCAGACAGGGGGAGCTTTCTTT. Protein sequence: CASSFQTGGAFF.

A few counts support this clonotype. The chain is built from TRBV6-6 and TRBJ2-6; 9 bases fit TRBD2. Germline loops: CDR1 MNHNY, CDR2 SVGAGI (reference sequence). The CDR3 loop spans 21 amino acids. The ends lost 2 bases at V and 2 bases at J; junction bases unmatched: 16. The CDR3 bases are TGTGCCAGCAGTTACCGGATGACCCCGACTAGCGGAGGCACTGGGGCCAACGTCCTGACTTTC. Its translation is CASSYRMTPTSGGTGANVLTF.

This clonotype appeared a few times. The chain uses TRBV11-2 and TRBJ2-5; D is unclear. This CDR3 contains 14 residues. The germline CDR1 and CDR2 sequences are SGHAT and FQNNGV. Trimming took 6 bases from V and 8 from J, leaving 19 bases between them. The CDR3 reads CASRSELLRDTQYF. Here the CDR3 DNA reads TGTGCCAGCAGATCAGAGCTGTTAAGAGATACCCAGTACTTC.

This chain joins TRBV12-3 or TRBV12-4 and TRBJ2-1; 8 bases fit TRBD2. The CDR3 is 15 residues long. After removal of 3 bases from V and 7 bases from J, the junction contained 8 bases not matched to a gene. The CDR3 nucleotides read TGTGCCAGCAGTTTGTCGGGAGGGCCCATAAATGAGCAGTTCTTC. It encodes CASSLSGGPINEQFF.

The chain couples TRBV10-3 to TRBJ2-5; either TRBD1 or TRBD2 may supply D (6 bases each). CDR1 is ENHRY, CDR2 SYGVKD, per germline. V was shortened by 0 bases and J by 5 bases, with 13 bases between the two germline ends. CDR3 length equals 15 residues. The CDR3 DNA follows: TGTGCCATCAGTGAGTCGCGTGGGGGGCCTGAGACCCAGTACTTC. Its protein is CAISESRGGPETQYF.

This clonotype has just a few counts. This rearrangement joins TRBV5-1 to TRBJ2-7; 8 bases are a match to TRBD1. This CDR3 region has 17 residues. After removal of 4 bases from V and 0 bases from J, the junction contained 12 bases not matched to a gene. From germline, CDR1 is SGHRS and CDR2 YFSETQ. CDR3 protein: CASSLDRAEGSSYEQYF. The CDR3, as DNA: TGCGCCAGCAGCCTGGACAGGGCGGAGGGAAGCTCCTACGAGCAGTACTTC.

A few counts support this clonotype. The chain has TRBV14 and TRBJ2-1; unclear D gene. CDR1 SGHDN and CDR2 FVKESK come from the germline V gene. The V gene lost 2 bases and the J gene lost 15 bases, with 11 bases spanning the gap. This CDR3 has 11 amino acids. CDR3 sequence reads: CASSQSYILFF. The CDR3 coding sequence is TGTGCCAGCAGCCAATCCTACATTCTGTTCTTC.

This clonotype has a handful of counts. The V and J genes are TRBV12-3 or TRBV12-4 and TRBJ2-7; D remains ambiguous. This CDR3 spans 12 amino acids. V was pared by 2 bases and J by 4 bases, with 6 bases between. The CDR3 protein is CASSLSIYEQYF. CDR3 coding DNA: TGTGCCAGCAGTTTATCCATTTACGAGCAGTACTTC.

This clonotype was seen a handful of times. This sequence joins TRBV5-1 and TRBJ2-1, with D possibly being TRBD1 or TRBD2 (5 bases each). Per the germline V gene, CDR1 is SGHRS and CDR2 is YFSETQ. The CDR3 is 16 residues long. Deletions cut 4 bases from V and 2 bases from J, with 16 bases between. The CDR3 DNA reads TGCGCCAGCAGCGCCGGGGCCGATTCTGCCTACAATGAGCAGTTCTTC. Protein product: CASSAGADSAYNEQFF. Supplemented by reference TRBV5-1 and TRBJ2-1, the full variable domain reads KAGVTQTPRYLIKTRGQQVTLSCSPISGHRSVSWYQQTPGQGLQFLFEYFSETQRNKGNFPGRFSGRQFSNSRSEMNVSTLELGDSALYLCASSAGADSAYNEQFFGPGTRLTVL.

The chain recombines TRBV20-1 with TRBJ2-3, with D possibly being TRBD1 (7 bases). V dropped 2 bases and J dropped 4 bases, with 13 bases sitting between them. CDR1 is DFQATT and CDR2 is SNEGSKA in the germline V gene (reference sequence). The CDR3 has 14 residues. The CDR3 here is CSARPGGLADTQYF. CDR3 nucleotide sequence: TGCAGTGCTAGACCAGGGGGGTTAGCAGATACGCAGTATTTT.

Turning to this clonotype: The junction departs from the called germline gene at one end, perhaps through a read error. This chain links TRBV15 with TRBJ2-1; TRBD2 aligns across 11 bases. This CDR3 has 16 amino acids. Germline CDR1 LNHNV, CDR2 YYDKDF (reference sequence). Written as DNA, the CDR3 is TGTGTCACCAGCAGAACTAGCGGGAGTAGGCGGGATGAGCAGTTCTTC. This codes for CVTSRTSGSRRDEQFF.

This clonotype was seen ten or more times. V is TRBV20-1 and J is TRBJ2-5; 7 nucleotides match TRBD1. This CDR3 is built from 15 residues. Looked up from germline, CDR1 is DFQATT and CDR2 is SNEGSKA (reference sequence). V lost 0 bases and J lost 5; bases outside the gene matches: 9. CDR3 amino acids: CSAREYRGRGETQYF. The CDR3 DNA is TGCAGTGCTAGAGAGTACAGGGGCAGGGGGGAGACCCAGTACTTC.

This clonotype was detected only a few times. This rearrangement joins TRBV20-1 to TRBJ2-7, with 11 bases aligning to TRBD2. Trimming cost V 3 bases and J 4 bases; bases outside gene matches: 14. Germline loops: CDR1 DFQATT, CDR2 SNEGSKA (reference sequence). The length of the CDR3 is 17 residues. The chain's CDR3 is CSARPHSGRAPRYEQYF. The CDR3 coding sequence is TGCAGTGCTAGGCCCCATAGCGGGAGGGCCCCTCGATACGAGCAGTACTTC.

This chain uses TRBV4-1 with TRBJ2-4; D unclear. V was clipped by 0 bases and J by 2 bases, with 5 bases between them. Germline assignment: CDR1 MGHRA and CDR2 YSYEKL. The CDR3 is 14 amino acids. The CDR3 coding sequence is TGCGCCAGCAGCCAAGAGGGCTCCAAAAACATTCAGTACTTC. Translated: CASSQEGSKNIQYF.

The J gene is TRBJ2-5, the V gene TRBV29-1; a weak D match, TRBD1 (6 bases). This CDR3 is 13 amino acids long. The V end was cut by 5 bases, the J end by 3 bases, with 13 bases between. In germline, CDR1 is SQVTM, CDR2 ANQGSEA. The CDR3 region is CSVLKWTEETQYF. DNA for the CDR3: TGCAGCGTTCTGAAATGGACAGAAGAGACCCAGTACTTC.

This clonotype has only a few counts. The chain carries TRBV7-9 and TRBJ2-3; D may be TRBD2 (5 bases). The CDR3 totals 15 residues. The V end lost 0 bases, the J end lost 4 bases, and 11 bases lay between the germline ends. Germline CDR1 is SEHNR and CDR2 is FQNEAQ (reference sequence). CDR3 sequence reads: CASSLARTSADTQYF. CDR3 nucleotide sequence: TGTGCCAGCAGCTTAGCGAGAACTAGTGCAGATACGCAGTATTTT.

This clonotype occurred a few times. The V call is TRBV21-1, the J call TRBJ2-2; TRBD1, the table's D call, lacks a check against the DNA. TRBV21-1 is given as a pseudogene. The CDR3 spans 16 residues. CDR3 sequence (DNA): TGTGCCAGCAGCAGACCGCCCGGGACGAACACCGGGGAGCTGTTTTTT. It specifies CASSRPPGTNTGELFF.

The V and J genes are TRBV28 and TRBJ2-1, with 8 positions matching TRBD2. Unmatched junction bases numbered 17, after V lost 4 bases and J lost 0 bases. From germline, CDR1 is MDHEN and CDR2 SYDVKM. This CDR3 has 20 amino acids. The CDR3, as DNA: TGTGCCAGCAGTTCGATGAGAACAACCACCCGGGGGGGCTCCTACAATGAGCAGTTCTTC. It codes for CASSSMRTTTRGGSYNEQFF.

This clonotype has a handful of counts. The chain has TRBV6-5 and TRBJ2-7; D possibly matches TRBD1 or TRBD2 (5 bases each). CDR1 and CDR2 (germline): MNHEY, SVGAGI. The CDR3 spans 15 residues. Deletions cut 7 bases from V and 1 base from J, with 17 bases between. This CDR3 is CASTRGRPASYEQYF. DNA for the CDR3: TGTGCCAGCACGAGGGGCCGGCCAGCATCCTACGAGCAGTACTTC.